The 3 T cell receptor beta chains reported below all come from one sample, sequenced in a study of cytomegalovirus exposure and HLA in healthy donors. Primers for the PCR totalled 60 Vbeta and 13 Jbeta. TCRdb keeps only in-frame clones here, not all; method: immunoSEQ multiplex PCR. The table lists about 120,000 clones, about 60% of them singletons, with 9% to 10% in the top ten. The sample consisted of PBMCs. These receptors originate from a man aged 40-49 years in good health and CMV-seropositive.

This clone was counted a single time. V is TRBV4-3 and J is TRBJ2-7; D might be TRBD2 (6 bases). This CDR3 has 14 residues. Trimming cost V 1 base and J 8 bases, with 15 bases left between them. Per germline, CDR1 LGHNA and CDR2 YSLEER. CDR3 amino acids: CASSQASGVDQQYF. The CDR3 nucleotides are TGCGCCAGCAGCCAAGCATCGGGGGTGGATCAGCAGTACTTC.

The J gene is TRBJ1-3, the V gene TRBV5-1, with TRBD1 identical over 8 bases. Germline CDR1 reads SGHRS; CDR2 reads YFSETQ. The CDR3 consists of 16 residues. Unmatched junction bases numbered 15, after V lost 10 bases and J lost 3 bases. CDR3 loop: CASWAGGKSYGNTIYF. The CDR3 DNA reads as TGCGCCTCCTGGGCAGGGGGCAAATCGTATGGAAACACCATATATTTT.

The genes are TRBV11-2 and TRBJ1-3; 8 nucleotides line up with TRBD1. Germline V gene data show CDR1 as SGHAT and CDR2 as FQNNGV. CDR3 length: 14 residues. The trim removed 5 bases at V and 5 bases at J, leaving 5 bases unmatched. In DNA, the CDR3 is TGTGCCAGCAGCACGGGACAGGCTCGAAACACCATATATTTT. This translates into CASSTGQARNTIYF.